Described below is a single TCR beta chain sequence and its context. Antigen unknown. This CDR3 region has 19 residues. With V trimmed by 0 bases and J by 5 bases, 12 bases remained unmatched. Germline V gene sequence: CDR1 SGHAT, CDR2 FQNNGV. Amplification used 60 Vbeta primers and 13 Jbeta primers. Assay: immunoSEQ multiplex PCR; the TCRdb copy retains only in-frame clones and omits some. This table has approximately 140,000 clones, about four fifths appearing once. This sample was included in a study of cytomegalovirus exposure and HLA in healthy donors. About the research overall: One earlier analysis, a look at 180 million or so T cells, found 100 million to 130 million unique TCR beta sequences. A preliminary data release comprised tens of millions of unique TCRs obtained from HLA-typed donors.

The study, taken as a whole, reports: Sequencing probably produced one cluster of sequence variants that were highly shared.

Sequences were obtained from PBMCs. This sequence originates from a woman aged 40 to 50 in good health and CMV-seropositive. The chain has TRBV11-2 and TRBJ2-1, with 11 bases lining up with TRBD2. CDR3 in amino acids: CASSLDGVVAGGLNNEQFF. The CDR3 bases are TGTGCCAGCAGCTTAGATGGCGTGGTAGCGGGAGGGCTAAACAATGAGCAGTTCTTC.